Below are 28 T cell receptor beta chains sequenced from a single sample in a study of spatial heterogeneity in lung cancer. Regarding time point: blood at routine non-recurrence follow-up after resection. TCRdb re-called the 5' RACE reads through MiXCR, storing one row per CDR3 protein. Of around 32,000 distinct CDR3 sequences listed, more than 9% are singletons. Sequences were derived from PBMCs, sampled at follow-up. The receptors shown here come from a female donor with early-stage non-small cell lung cancer.

The table lists this clonotype with many counts. The rearrangement joins TRBV7-2 to TRBJ1-6; 9 bases map to TRBD1. The germline V gene encodes CDR1 SGHTA and CDR2 FQGNSA. After removal of 5 bases from V and 10 bases from J, the junction contained 6 bases not matched to a gene. The CDR3 totals 14 residues. The CDR3 DNA sequence: TGTGCCAGCAGCCAGGGACAGGGTGGGTCACCCCTCCACTTT. Encoded protein: CASSQGQGGSPLHF.

The chain has TRBV19 and TRBJ2-6; D uncertain. Trimming left V 3 bases short and J 4 bases short, with 7 bases between. The CDR3 length is 14 residues. CDR1 and CDR2 from the germline V gene are LNHDA and SQIVND (reference sequence). In DNA, the CDR3 is TGTGCCAGTAGTATGCCCACAGGGGCCAACGTCCTGACTTTC. Amino acids: CASSMPTGANVLTF.

This clonotype was counted many times. V usage is TRBV7-9 and J usage is TRBJ2-7; 7 bases align to TRBD1. This CDR3 has 16 residues. The V and J ends lost 1 base and 2 bases, in that order; junction bases with no gene match: 8. CDR1 SEHNR and CDR2 FQNEAQ come from the germline V gene (reference sequence). CDR3 region: CASSLVGQEIAYEQYF. The CDR3 DNA reads TGTGCCAGCAGCTTAGTCGGACAGGAAATCGCCTACGAGCAGTACTTC. The full variable domain, completed using reference TRBV7-9 and TRBJ2-7, is DTGVSQNPRHKITKRGQNVTFRCDPISEHNRLYWYRQTLGQGPEFLTYFQNEAQLEKSRLLSDRFSAERPKGSFSTLEIQRTEQGDSAMYLCASSLVGQEIAYEQYFGPGTRLTVT.

This clonotype was found many times. The chain combines TRBV6-2 or TRBV6-3 with TRBJ2-7; D may be TRBD1 or TRBD2 (5 bases each). This CDR3 has 15 amino acids. Trimming removed 6 bases at V and 0 bases at J, with 15 bases between. The germline gives CDR1 MNHEY, CDR2 SVGEGT. The CDR3 DNA sequence: TGTGCCAGCAGCCGGACCGGGACGGCCTCCTACGAGCAGTACTTC. It codes for CASSRTGTASYEQYF.

In this sample, this clonotype turned up many times. The chain's CDR3 is CASSPFAGFRPDIQYF. The CDR3 region has the DNA TGTGCCAGCAGCCCTTTTGCGGGATTCAGACCGGACATTCAGTACTTC. This chain uses TRBV14 with TRBJ2-4, with TRBD2 as a possible D gene (6 bases). CDR1 is SGHDN, CDR2 FVKESK, per germline. V lost 4 bases, J lost 8 bases, and 21 bases lay in between. The CDR3 has 16 residues.

Turning to this clonotype: A much larger clone lies one base from this, so it may be a read error. The CDR3 nucleotides are TGTGCCAGCAGTTCTAGCGGGGGGCCTCAAGAGACCCCGTACTTC. It is translated as CASSSSGGPQETPYF. The chain employs TRBV12-3 or TRBV12-4 and TRBJ2-5, with TRBD2 identical over 11 bases. The CDR3 length is 15 residues.

The chain has TRBV6-1 and TRBJ1-1, with no clear D. CDR1 and CDR2 (germline): MNHNS, SASEGT. Trimming pared 4 bases from V and 7 bases from J, leaving 16 bases between. The CDR3 has 14 amino acids. In DNA form, the CDR3 reads TGTGCCAGCAGTGGGGTCGGGGTTGCGGGTGAAGCTTTCTTT. It encodes CASSGVGVAGEAFF.

This clonotype has at least ten counts. The J gene is TRBJ2-7, the V gene TRBV7-9; D not certain. The CDR3 loop spans 15 amino acids. The germline V gene encodes CDR1 SEHNR and CDR2 FQNEAQ (reference sequence). With 1 base removed from V and 6 bases from J, the gap between germline ends came to 16 bases. CDR3 DNA sequence: TGTGCCAGCAGCTTAGTCCTATCTCGGACCACCGAGCAGTACTTC. Translation gives CASSLVLSRTTEQYF.

This clonotype was seen more than once but under ten times. This chain connects TRBV4-1 to TRBJ2-7; D assignment may be TRBD1 or TRBD2 (7 bases each). Trimming took off 2 bases at V and 9 bases at J, with 17 bases between the two ends. CDR3 length: 14 residues. Germline-derived CDR1 and CDR2 are MGHRA and YSYEKL. CDR3 loop: CASSQLTGSGVQYF. The DNA for the CDR3 is TGCGCCAGCAGCCAATTGACAGGGAGCGGGGTGCAGTACTTC.

This clonotype was seen repeatedly, ten times or more. The CDR3 spells CASSVGAGTATSEQYF. The CDR3 coding sequence is TGTGCCAGCAGCGTAGGGGCCGGGACAGCAACGAGCGAGCAGTACTTC. This chain connects TRBV9 to TRBJ2-7, with 7 bases aligning to TRBD1. Germline V gives CDR1 SGDLS, CDR2 YYNGEE. The CDR3 sequence is 16 residues long. The J segment lost 6 bases and the V segment lost 0 bases, leaving 12 bases of the junction unmatched.

This clonotype was recorded many times. The V and J genes are TRBV10-3 and TRBJ2-1; tentative D call: TRBD1 (6 bases). The CDR3 runs 15 residues. Germline CDR1 ENHRY, CDR2 SYGVKD. Trimming shortened V by 8 bases and J by 6 bases, and 20 bases separated the two germline ends. In DNA, the CDR3 is TGTGCCATCCGACGTATGGCAGCAGGGGTCAATGAGCAGTTCTTC. Protein product: CAIRRMAAGVNEQFF.

This clonotype occurred a few times. The chain joins TRBV3-1 to TRBJ2-7; D perhaps matches TRBD2 (6 bases). The CDR3 runs 15 residues. V lost 1 base and J 4 bases, leaving 14 bases between the germline ends. The germline gives CDR1 LGHDT, CDR2 YNNKEL (reference sequence). This chain's CDR3 is CASSQVGGDPYEQYF. CDR3 sequence (DNA): TGTGCCAGCAGCCAAGTTGGCGGGGATCCGTACGAGCAGTACTTC.

V usage is TRBV11-2 and J usage is TRBJ2-2; D ambiguous. The V gene's germline CDR1 is SGHAT and CDR2 FQNNGV. The CDR3 has 8 residues. Trimming shortened V by 11 bases and J by 14 bases, and 9 bases separated the two germline ends. DNA for the CDR3: TGTGCCCCATCCTCTCTGTTTTTT. It specifies CAPSSLFF. The full variable domain, its missing parts supplied by reference TRBV11-2 and TRBJ2-2, is EAGVAQSPRYKIIEKRQSVAFWCNPISGHATLYWYQQILGQGPKLLIQFQNNGVVDDSQLPKDRFSAERLKGVDSTLKIQPAKLEDSAVYLCAPSSLFFGEGSRLTVL.

This clonotype showed up many times. The CDR3 bases are TGTGCCACCAGTGATTCGGGGGGCGACTATGGCTACACCTTC. It is translated as CATSDSGGDYGYTF. V and J are TRBV24-1 and TRBJ1-2, with D possibly TRBD1 on 6 matching bases. V lost 2 bases and J lost 3, with 9 bases in between. This CDR3 region has 14 residues. Germline assignment: CDR1 KGHDR and CDR2 SFDVKD.

The chain joins TRBV3-1 to TRBJ2-5, with TRBD2 matching over 11 bases. The V segment lost 1 base and the J segment 1 base; nucleotides outside the gene matches: 2. Germline CDR1 and CDR2: LGHDT and YNNKEL (reference sequence). The CDR3 extends over 16 amino acids. The CDR3 here is CASSQGLAGFQETQYF. CDR3 sequence (DNA): TGTGCCAGCAGCCAAGGACTAGCGGGGTTCCAAGAGACCCAGTACTTC.

There are many counts of this clonotype. This chain uses TRBV25-1 with TRBJ1-1, with no clear D. V was shortened by 7 bases and J by 3 bases, with 9 bases between the two germline ends. Germline CDR1 is MGHDK and CDR2 is SYGVNS. The CDR3 loop spans 12 amino acids. The CDR3 spells CASIGSYTEAFF. CDR3 in DNA: TGTGCCAGCATCGGGAGTTACACTGAAGCTTTCTTT.

The chain combines TRBV12-3 or TRBV12-4 with TRBJ1-6; 7 bases are shared with TRBD1. The CDR3 is made up of 13 amino acids. Trimming took 6 bases from V and 9 from J; bases not matched to a gene: 5. CDR3 sequence reads: CASSGQEVSPLHF. The DNA for the CDR3 is TGTGCCAGCAGCGGACAGGAAGTTTCACCCCTCCACTTT.

This clonotype was counted ten times or more. This rearrangement joins TRBV15 to TRBJ2-5; no reliable D call. Germline CDR1 and CDR2: LNHNV and YYDKDF (reference sequence). The CDR3 loop spans 15 amino acids. V was shortened by 2 bases and J by 5 bases, with 15 bases between the two germline ends. The CDR3 nucleotides are TGTGCCACCAGCAGACCCAGACCCCAAGGGGAGACCCAGTACTTC. Encoded protein: CATSRPRPQGETQYF.

The chain combines TRBV29-1 with TRBJ1-4; 8 bases agree with TRBD1. Germline-derived CDR1 and CDR2 are SQVTM and ANQGSEA. This CDR3 comprises 15 residues. J gave up 4 bases and V 2 bases, and 6 bases lay outside the gene matches. CDR3 in amino acids: CSVETVQGDNEKLFF. The CDR3 DNA is TGCAGCGTTGAAACCGTACAGGGGGATAATGAAAAACTGTTTTTT.

This clonotype was counted at least ten times. The chain employs TRBV6-2 or TRBV6-3 and TRBJ1-3, with TRBD1 as a possible D gene (5 bases). Germline values: CDR1 MNHEY, CDR2 SVGEGT. V was pared by 2 bases and J by 0 bases, with 14 bases between. There are 17 residues in the CDR3. Written as DNA, the CDR3 is TGTGCCAGCAGTTACCGACGGGGCAGGACCTCTGGAAACACCATATATTTT. It codes for CASSYRRGRTSGNTIYF.

This clonotype was seen a handful of times. J is TRBJ1-5 and V is TRBV20-1, with D hard to call. The germline V gene encodes CDR1 DFQATT and CDR2 SNEGSKA (reference sequence). The CDR3 extends over 13 amino acids. Trimming took off 5 bases at V and 4 bases at J, with 12 bases between the two ends. The CDR3 coding sequence is TGCAGTGCTGTTCAGGACGGGAATCAGCCCCAGCATTTT. This translates into CSAVQDGNQPQHF.

At least ten counts were recorded for this clonotype. V and J are TRBV7-2 and TRBJ2-3, with 9 positions matching TRBD2. This CDR3 contains 17 residues. The trim removed 3 bases at V and 1 base at J, leaving 8 bases unmatched. Germline CDR1 reads SGHTA; CDR2 reads FQGNSA. The CDR3 loop is CASSLRWRGGRTDTQYF. The CDR3 DNA reads TGTGCCAGCAGCTTGAGGTGGCGGGGGGGCCGCACAGATACGCAGTATTTT.

The genes are TRBV28 and TRBJ1-2; 7 nucleotides match TRBD1. With 6 bases clipped from V and 6 bases from J, the junction kept 7 bases outside the gene matches. The V gene's germline CDR1 is MDHEN and CDR2 SYDVKM. The CDR3 covers 13 residues. The DNA for the CDR3 is TGTGCCAGCAGCTCCGGACAGGCTAATGGCTACACCTTC. Its translation is CASSSGQANGYTF.

V and J are TRBV2 and TRBJ2-1, with 9 bases fitting TRBD2. The CDR3 is made up of 15 amino acids. With 4 bases clipped from V and 5 bases from J, the junction kept 6 bases outside the gene matches. Germline-derived CDR1 and CDR2 are SNHLY and FYNNEI. The CDR3 sequence: CASSVAGGSNNEQFF. The CDR3 DNA sequence: TGTGCCAGCAGTGTTGCGGGAGGGTCCAACAATGAGCAGTTCTTC.

This clonotype has ten or more counts. This sequence joins TRBV27 and TRBJ2-6, with 9 bases that match TRBD1. CDR3 size: 16 residues. J was trimmed by 2 bases and V by 1 base; bases with no gene match: 0. The germline V gene encodes CDR1 MNHEY and CDR2 SMNVEV (reference sequence). In DNA, the CDR3 is TGTGCCAGCAGTTTATGGACAGGGGCTGGGGCCAACGTCCTGACTTTC. Amino acids: CASSLWTGAGANVLTF.

This clonotype was seen a handful of times. The V gene is TRBV3-1, the J gene TRBJ1-5; perhaps TRBD1 as D (5 bases). The V and J ends lost 5 bases and 3 bases respectively, with 8 bases between them. CDR3 length equals 13 residues. Germline CDR1 and CDR2: LGHDT and YNNKEL (reference sequence). CDR3 in amino acids: CASSGTFNQPQHF. In DNA form, the CDR3 reads TGTGCCAGCAGCGGGACCTTCAATCAGCCCCAGCATTTT.

This clonotype came up many times. The V gene is TRBV29-1, the J gene TRBJ2-2; 7 bases are shared with TRBD2. The CDR3 spans 13 residues. V lost 5 bases to trimming and J lost 0 bases; unmatched junction nucleotides: 0. Germline values: CDR1 SQVTM, CDR2 ANQGSEA. The chain's CDR3 is CSVRGANTGELFF. CDR3 sequence (DNA): TGCAGCGTTCGGGGGGCGAACACCGGGGAGCTGTTTTTT.

In its sample, this clonotype was seen a few times. The rearrangement links TRBV2 to TRBJ2-3; D is unclear. Germline V gene lookup returns CDR1 SNHLY and CDR2 FYNNEI. With 1 base removed from V and 3 bases from J, the gap between germline ends came to 5 bases. This CDR3 contains 13 residues. The CDR3 region has the DNA TGTGCCAGCAGTGAAGGGGCGACAGATACGCAGTATTTT. Its translation: CASSEGATDTQYF.